This entry describes one T cell receptor (beta chain). Its antigen is currently unknown. Sequencing used immunoSEQ multiplex PCR; TCRdb keeps in-frame clones, though not all of them. The table records approximately 120,000 clones, approximately 94% of them present only once. The data were obtained in a study of cytomegalovirus exposure and HLA in healthy donors. Background on the study: It was reported in a later analysis that the 90 to 150 validation repertoires used the same platform as the roughly 700 first-cohort repertoires.

Separate from the approximately 700-subject first cohort was the approximately 120-subject validation cohort, to which the donors belonged. V lost 5 bases and J lost 4; bases outside the gene matches: 4. This CDR3 is built from 14 residues. From germline, CDR1 is SGHTA and CDR2 FQGTGA. Broader study findings: According to a subsequent analysis, TCR clusters from the first cohort were inclined to appear together in the 120 validation repertoires. Per published reports, the classifier diagnosed cytomegalovirus status with high specificity and sensitivity.

The chain uses TRBV7-3 and TRBJ2-3, with TRBD2 matching over 9 bases. The source of this sequence is a man aged 18 to 29 in good health and CMV-seronegative. The material sequenced was PBMCs. The CDR3 DNA reads TGTGCCAGCAGCCCGGGACTAGCCCCAGATACGCAGTATTTT. Its protein is CASSPGLAPDTQYF. The entire variable domain, with the rest obtained from reference TRBV7-3 and TRBJ2-3, is as follows: GAGVSQTPSNKVTEKGKYVELRCDPISGHTALYWYRQSLGQGPEFLIYFQGTGAADDSGLPNDRFFAVRPEGSVSTLKIQRTERGDSAVYLCASSPGLAPDTQYFGPGTRLTVL.